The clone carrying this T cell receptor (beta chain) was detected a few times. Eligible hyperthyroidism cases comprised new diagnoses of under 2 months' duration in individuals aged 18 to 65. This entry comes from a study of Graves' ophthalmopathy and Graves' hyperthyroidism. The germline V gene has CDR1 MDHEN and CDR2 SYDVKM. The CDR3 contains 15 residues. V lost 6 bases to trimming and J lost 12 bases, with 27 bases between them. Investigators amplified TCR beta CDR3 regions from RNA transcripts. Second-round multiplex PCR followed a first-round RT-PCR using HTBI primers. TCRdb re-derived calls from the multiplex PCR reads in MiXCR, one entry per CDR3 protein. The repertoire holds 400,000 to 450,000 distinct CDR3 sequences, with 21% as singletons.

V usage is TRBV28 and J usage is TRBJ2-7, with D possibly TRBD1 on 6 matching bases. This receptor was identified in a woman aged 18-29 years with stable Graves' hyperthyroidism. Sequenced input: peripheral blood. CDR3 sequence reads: CASSRYRDKELVLYF. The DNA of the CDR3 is TGTGCCAGCAGCCGCTACCGGGACAAGGAGCTCGTGCTGTACTTC.